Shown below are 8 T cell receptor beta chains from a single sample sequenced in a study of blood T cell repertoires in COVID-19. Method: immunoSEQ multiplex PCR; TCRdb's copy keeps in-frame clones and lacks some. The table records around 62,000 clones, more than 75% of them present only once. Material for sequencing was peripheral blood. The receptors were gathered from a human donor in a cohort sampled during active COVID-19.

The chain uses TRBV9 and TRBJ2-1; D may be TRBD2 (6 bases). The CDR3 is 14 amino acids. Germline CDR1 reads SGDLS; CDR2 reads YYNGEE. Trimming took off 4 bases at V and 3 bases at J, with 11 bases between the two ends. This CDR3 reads CASSSRGLYNEQFF. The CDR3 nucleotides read TGTGCCAGCAGCTCGCGGGGCCTCTACAATGAGCAGTTCTTC.

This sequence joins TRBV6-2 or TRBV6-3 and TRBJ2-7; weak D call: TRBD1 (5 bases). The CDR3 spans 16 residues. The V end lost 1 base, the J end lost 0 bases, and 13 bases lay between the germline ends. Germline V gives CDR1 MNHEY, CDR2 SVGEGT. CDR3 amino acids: CASSYYVGVFSYEQYF. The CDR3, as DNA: TGTGCCAGCAGTTACTATGTAGGGGTTTTCTCCTACGAGCAGTACTTC.

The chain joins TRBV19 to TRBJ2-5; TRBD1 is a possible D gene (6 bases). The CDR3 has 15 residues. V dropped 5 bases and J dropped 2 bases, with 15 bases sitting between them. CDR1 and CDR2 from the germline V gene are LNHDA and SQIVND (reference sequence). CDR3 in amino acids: CASSPRDTSQETQYF. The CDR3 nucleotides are TGTGCCAGTAGTCCCCGGGACACATCACAAGAGACCCAGTACTTC.

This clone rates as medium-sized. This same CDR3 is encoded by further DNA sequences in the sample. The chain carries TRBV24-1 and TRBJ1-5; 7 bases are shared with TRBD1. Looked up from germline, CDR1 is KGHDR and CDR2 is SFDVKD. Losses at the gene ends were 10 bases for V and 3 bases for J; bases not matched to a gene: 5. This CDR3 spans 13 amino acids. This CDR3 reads CATQGGNNQPQHF. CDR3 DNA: TGTGCCACGCAGGGGGGAAACAATCAGCCCCAGCATTTT.

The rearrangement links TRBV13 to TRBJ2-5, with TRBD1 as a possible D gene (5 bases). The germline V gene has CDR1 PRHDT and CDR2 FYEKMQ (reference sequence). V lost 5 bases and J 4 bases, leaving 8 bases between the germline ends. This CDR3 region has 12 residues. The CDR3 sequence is CASSRQIETQYF. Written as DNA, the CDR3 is TGTGCCAGCAGCAGACAGATAGAGACCCAGTACTTC.

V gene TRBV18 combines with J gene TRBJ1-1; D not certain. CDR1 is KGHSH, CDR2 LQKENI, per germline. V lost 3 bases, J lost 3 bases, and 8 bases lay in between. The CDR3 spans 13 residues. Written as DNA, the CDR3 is TGTGCCAGCTCACCCTATGTGGACACTGAAGCTTTCTTT. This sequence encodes CASSPYVDTEAFF.

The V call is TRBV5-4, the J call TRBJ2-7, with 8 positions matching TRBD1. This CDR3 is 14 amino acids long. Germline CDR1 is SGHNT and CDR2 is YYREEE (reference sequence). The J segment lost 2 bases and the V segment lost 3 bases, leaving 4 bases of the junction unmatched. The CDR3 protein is CASSSDRGPYEQYF. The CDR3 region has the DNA TGTGCCAGCAGCTCAGACAGGGGCCCCTACGAGCAGTACTTC.

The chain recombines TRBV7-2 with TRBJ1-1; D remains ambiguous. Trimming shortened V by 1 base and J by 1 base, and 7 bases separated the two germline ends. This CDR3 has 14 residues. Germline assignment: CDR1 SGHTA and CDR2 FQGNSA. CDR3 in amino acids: CASSLDRWNTEAFF. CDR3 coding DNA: TGTGCCAGCAGCTTAGACAGATGGAACACTGAAGCTTTCTTT.